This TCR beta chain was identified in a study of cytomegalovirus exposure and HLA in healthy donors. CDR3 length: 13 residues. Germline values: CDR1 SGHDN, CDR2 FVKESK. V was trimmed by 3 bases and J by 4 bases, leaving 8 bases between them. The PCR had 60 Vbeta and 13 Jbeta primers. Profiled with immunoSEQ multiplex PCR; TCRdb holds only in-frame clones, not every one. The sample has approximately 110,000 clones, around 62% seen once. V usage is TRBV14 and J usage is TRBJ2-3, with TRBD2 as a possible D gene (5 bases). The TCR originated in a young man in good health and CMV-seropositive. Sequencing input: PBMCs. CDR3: CASSHYGADTQYF. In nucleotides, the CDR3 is TGTGCCAGCAGCCACTACGGGGCAGATACGCAGTATTTT.